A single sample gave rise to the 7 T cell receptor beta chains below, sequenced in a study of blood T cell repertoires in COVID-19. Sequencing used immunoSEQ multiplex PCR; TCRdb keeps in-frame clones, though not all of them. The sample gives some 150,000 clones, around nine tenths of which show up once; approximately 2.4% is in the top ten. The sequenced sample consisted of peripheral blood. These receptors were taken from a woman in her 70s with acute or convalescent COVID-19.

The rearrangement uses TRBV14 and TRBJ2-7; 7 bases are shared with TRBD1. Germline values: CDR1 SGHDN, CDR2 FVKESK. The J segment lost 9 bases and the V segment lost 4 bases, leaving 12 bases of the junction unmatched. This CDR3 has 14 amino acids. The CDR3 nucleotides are TGTGCCAGCAGCCCCACTGGACAGGCGGACGGGCAGTACGTC. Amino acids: CASSPTGQADGQYV.

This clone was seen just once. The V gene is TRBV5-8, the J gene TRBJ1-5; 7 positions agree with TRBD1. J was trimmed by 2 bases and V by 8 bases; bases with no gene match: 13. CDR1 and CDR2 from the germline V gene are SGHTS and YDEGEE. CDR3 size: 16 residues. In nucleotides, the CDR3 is TGTGCCAGTACCTTGAACCGCGGACAGGGCAATCAGCCCCAGCATTTT. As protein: CASTLNRGQGNQPQHF.

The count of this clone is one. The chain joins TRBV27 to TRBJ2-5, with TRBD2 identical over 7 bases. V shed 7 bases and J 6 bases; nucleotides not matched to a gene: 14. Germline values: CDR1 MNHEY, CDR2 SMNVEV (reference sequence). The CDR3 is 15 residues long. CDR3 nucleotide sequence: TGTGCCAGCAATTTTGGGGGGGAGGTCAGGAAGACCCAGTACTTC. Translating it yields CASNFGGEVRKTQYF.

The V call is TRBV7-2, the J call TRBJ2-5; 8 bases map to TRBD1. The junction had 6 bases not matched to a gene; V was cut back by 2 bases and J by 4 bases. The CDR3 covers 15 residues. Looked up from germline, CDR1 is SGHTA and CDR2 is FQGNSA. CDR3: CASSLRTGRGETQYF. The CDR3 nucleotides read TGTGCCAGCAGCTTACGGACAGGGCGGGGAGAGACCCAGTACTTC. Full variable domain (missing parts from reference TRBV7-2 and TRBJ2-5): GAGVSQSPSNKVTEKGKDVELRCDPISGHTALYWYRQSLGQGLEFLIYFQGNSAPDKSGLPSDRFSAERTGGSVSTLTIQRTQQEDSAVYLCASSLRTGRGETQYFGPGTRLLVL.

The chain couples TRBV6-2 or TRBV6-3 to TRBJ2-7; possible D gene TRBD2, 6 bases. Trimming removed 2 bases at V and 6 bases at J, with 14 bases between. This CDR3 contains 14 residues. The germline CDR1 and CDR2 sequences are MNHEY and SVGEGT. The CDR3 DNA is TGTGCCAGCAGTTACGGAGGGTCTTTGGGCGAGCAGTACTTC. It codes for CASSYGGSLGEQYF.

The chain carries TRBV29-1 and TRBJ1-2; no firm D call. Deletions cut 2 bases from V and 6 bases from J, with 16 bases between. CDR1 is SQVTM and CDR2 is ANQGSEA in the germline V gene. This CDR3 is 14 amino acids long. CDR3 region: CSVERRGPGDGYTF. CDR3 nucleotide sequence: TGCAGCGTTGAAAGGCGCGGGCCCGGCGATGGCTACACCTTC.

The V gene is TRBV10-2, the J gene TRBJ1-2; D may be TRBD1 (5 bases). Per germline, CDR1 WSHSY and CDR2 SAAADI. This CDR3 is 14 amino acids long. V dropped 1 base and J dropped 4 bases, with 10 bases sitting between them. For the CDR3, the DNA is TGCGCCAGCAGTGAGTGGACACCATCCTATGGCTACACCTTC. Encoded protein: CASSEWTPSYGYTF.